This TCR beta chain was documented in a study of blood T cell repertoires in COVID-19 (TCRdb year 2020). Concerning the study at large: Samples covering the acute and convalescent phases of COVID-19 were provided by collaborators in the United States, Italy and Spain. The material from the prospective study consisted of cDNA or gDNA derived from T cells, B-cell-depleted T cells, or PBMCs. Samples came from the ongoing ImmuneRACE study (first 160 participants) plus 1,254 subjects from 6 global collaborators. A freely available public database, intended as a resource for researchers studying the immune response to SARS-CoV-2, is where the repertoires were released. A de-identified subject ID, COVID-19 status, age in years and sex were almost always included in the sample metadata. Deeply sampled blood TCRbeta repertoires from subjects exposed to, actively infected with, or recovered from COVID-19 were included in the dataset. HLA class I and class II types, where available, came from metadata supplied by the sample provider rather than from assay-based typing.

The immunoSEQ Assay, a bias-controlled multiplex PCR, was used to amplify TCRbeta CDR3 regions from genomic DNA. From the authors' description of their analysis: Within the assay, amplification of reference gene primers was used to estimate how many nucleated cells each sample contained. To quantify the absolute abundance of each unique TCRbeta CDR3 rearrangement, sequence reads were collapsed and filtered. For each sample, productive Simpson clonality was calculated by taking the square root of Simpson's diversity index across productive rearrangements. TCRdb holds this immuneACCESS table with in-frame rearrangements only. Some clones are missing; in checked studies, unresolved V genes explain under half, and the rest has no known cause. D and trimming were read from the DNA, whereas the V and J calls and clone size are those reported in that table. The sample table records approximately 230,000 clones; 87% of these occur just once. Of the sample, around 3.3% falls within the top ten clones.

Based on the germline V gene, the CDR1 and CDR2 sequences are SNHLY and FYNNEI. The CDR3 has 14 amino acids, counting the end cysteine and phenylalanine. Of the read, only the CDR3 DNA is kept; its 42 bases are in frame from base 1. Relative to germline, V is 6 bases shorter and J is 4 bases shorter, with 15 bases between their ends. The collaborating institutions used their own protocols to collect whole blood in K2EDTA tubes. For TCRbeta analysis, collaborators shipped samples as frozen whole blood, isolated PBMCs, or DNA extracted from either of those sample types. A single count supports this clone. It lacks a known antigen. It has no much larger one-base neighbor in the sample; base qualities were not kept. Overall study outcomes, separate from this receptor: The quantity of clinical and demographic metadata differed by source and by participant and was supplied without curation.

The rearranged segments are TRBV2 and TRBJ1-1, and TRBD1 may be the D gene, going by 6 matching bases. This receptor was obtained from a man between 18 and 29 years old with active or convalescent COVID-19. The sequencing input was peripheral blood. The nucleotide sequence is TGTGCCAGCAGCATCGGGACAATTCTCACTGAAGCTTTCTTT. Translation gives CASSIGTILTEAFF.